These T cell receptor beta chains were read from a single sample in a study of blood T cells in healthy people across ages. TCRdb re-called the 5' RACE reads with MiXCR, one entry per CDR3 protein. This repertoire shows 630,000 or so distinct CDR3 sequences, less than 40% found once; its top ten account for 15%. Sequenced: blood. The receptors stem from a woman of 80 years or more in good health. Each CDR3 is given with its conserved first and last residue. D genes are given only for firm matches. Rows give clone size only sometimes, using once, few, many, or a class for an expanded clone.

cdr3_nt cdr3_aa v_call cdr3_length clone_size d_call j_call
TGTGCCAGCAGGCTCAACAGTGGACATCAGCCCCAGCATTTT CASRLNSGHQPQHF TRBV28 14 NA NA TRBJ1-5
TGTGCCAGCAGTGAAATTGGCGGGGCGGCCTCCTATAATTCACCCCTCCACTTT CASSEIGGAASYNSPLHF TRBV2 18 NA NA TRBJ1-6
TGTGCCAGCAGTTTGACACCCCTTACGGGGTACGATGAGCAGTTCTTC CASSLTPLTGYDEQFF TRBV12-3/TRBV12-4 16 NA NA TRBJ2-1
TGTGCCAGCAGCCCGGTGCCGGGGGGCTCTGCGAGCTCCTATAATTCACCCCTCCACTTT CASSPVPGGSASSYNSPLHF TRBV11-3 20 NA NA TRBJ1-6
TGCAGCGGCACGACAGGGGGAAAGGAGACCCAGTACTTC CSGTTGGKETQYF TRBV29-1 13 many TRBD1 TRBJ2-5
TGTGCCAGCAGTGAATTAAAGACTAGCGGGAGTTATGAGCAGTTCTTC CASSELKTSGSYEQFF TRBV25-1 16 few TRBD2 TRBJ2-1
TGCGCCAGCAGCTTTTCACAGGGCTATCAAGAGACCCAGTACTTC CASSFSQGYQETQYF TRBV5-1 15 many NA TRBJ2-5
TGTGCCAGCAGTGCCCTCGGGGGAGTTGGGCAGTACTTC CASSALGGVGQYF TRBV6-1 13 many NA TRBJ2-7
TGTGCCAGCAGCTCTACCTCCTCCAGGGGTCAGCCAGATACGCAGTATTTT CASSSTSSRGQPDTQYF TRBV6-5 17 many NA TRBJ2-3
TGCGCCAGCAGCTCAACCGGGACCTCGGACGAGCAGTACTTC CASSSTGTSDEQYF TRBV4-3 14 once NA TRBJ2-7
TGCGCCAGCAGCTTGGTGGTAGATTATGGCTACACCTTC CASSLVVDYGYTF TRBV5-1 13 NA NA TRBJ1-2
TGTGCCAGCAGCCAATTTGACAGAGCTAACTATGGCTACACCTTC CASSQFDRANYGYTF TRBV3-1 15 many NA TRBJ1-2
TGTGCCAGCAGCGTAGGTGACGGGGTTCCCAATGAGCAGTTCTTC CASSVGDGVPNEQFF TRBV9 15 many NA TRBJ2-1
TGCAGTGCTACCCCTGGGTCGAATCAGCCCCAGCATTTT CSATPGSNQPQHF TRBV20-1 13 many NA TRBJ1-5
TGCGCCAGCAGCCCCCAGGGGGGCAGCACCATATATTTT CASSPQGGSTIYF TRBV4-3 13 NA TRBD1 TRBJ1-3
TGTGCCACCAGCAGAGATCTAGTAACTCCATACACTGAAGCTTTCTTT CATSRDLVTPYTEAFF TRBV15 16 NA NA TRBJ1-1
TGCAGTGCTGCGGCGGCGGTGCGGGGGCTTCAGGAGACCCAGTACTTC CSAAAAVRGLQETQYF TRBV20-1 16 NA NA TRBJ2-5
TGCAGTGCTACGGGGGGGCGCGGGGATACGCAGTATTTT CSATGGRGDTQYF TRBV20-1 13 few TRBD2 TRBJ2-3
TGTGCCAGCAGTTTTTCAGGGGGATATGGCCACACCTTC CASSFSGGYGHTF TRBV12-3/TRBV12-4 13 NA TRBD1 TRBJ1-2
TGTGCCTGGAGTATTTCGGTAGGGACACTCTACAATGAGCAGTTCTTC CAWSISVGTLYNEQFF TRBV30 16 many NA TRBJ2-1
TGCAGTGCTTTGACTAGCGGGGGCGGGAGTTGGGAGCAGTTCTTC CSALTSGGGSWEQFF TRBV20-1 15 many TRBD2 TRBJ2-1
TGCAGCGTTCAGACAGGGGCCTACGAGCAGTACTTC CSVQTGAYEQYF TRBV29-1 12 many TRBD1 TRBJ2-7
TGTGCCGGCAGCGCCCCATGGGGGGGGCAAGAGTATGGCTACACCTTC CAGSAPWGGQEYGYTF TRBV7-2 16 NA NA TRBJ1-2
TGTGCCAGCAGCTTAGGTCCAGAGGGGACTGAAGCTTTCTTT CASSLGPEGTEAFF TRBV7-2 14 NA NA TRBJ1-1
TGTGCCAGCAGCTTAACTCACAGGGGAGGCTATGGCTACACCTTC CASSLTHRGGYGYTF TRBV7-3 15 many TRBD1 TRBJ1-2
TGTGCCAGCAGTTCACCGGGACAGGGGAAACTGTTTTTT CASSSPGQGKLFF TRBV6-6 13 NA TRBD1 TRBJ1-4